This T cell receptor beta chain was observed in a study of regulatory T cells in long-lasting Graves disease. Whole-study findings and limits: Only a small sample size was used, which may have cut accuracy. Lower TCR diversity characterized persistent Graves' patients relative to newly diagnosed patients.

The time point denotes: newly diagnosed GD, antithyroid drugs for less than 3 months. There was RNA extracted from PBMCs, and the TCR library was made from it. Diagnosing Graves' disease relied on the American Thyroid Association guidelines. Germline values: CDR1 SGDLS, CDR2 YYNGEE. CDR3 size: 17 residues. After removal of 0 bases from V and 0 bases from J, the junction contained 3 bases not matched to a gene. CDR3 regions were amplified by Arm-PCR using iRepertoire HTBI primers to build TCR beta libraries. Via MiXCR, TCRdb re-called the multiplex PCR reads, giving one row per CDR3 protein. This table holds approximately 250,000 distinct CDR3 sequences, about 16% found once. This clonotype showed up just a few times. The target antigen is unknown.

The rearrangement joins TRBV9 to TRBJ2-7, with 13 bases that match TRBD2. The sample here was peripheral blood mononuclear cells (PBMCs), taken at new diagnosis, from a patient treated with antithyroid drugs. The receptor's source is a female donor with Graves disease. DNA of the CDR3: TGTGCCAGCAGCGTAGAGGGGACTAGCGGGGCCTCCTACGAGCAGTACTTC. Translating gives CASSVEGTSGASYEQYF.